This record covers a single T cell receptor beta chain. What it binds is not known. These data belong to a study of CD8+CD57+ T cells in acquired aplastic anemia. For the study at large: DNA per sorted CD4+ or CD8+ sample ranged about 0.2 to 30 ug, averaging about 3.4 ug.

Study observations and caveats: Both patients and controls carried the same twenty-nine CD8+ CDR3 sequences. CD8+ Simpson's diversity did not differ significantly between patients and controls.

Investigators profiled TCR beta VDJ and CDR3 from genomic DNA template. TCRdb passed the reads through MiXCR, listing each CDR3 protein once. Of 400,000 to 600,000 distinct CDR3 sequences in the sample, roughly a third were seen once. Those patients picked for sequencing had displayed CD8+CD57+ cell expansion on flow cytometry. The receptor comes from a human donor with aplastic anemia. The source material was sorted CD4+, CD8+, or CD8+CD57+ T cells (not recorded which) from PBMCs.

The CDR3 region is CASRKQGARSGYTF. The CDR3 DNA reads TGTGCCAGCAGAAAACAGGGGGCGAGATCAGGCTACACCTTC. J is TRBJ1-2 and V is TRBV28, with 9 positions matching TRBD1. Germline V lookup: CDR1 MDHEN, CDR2 SYDVKM. Unmatched junction bases numbered 10, after V lost 6 bases and J lost 8 bases. CDR3 size: 14 residues.